This T cell receptor (beta chain) derives from a study of shared clonotypes between healthy human individuals. Study-wide points: Having only a few donors restricted how much genetic and exposure-history diversity was captured. In this cohort, only blood was sampled, and tissue repertoires likely differ.

A word on this clone: Its antigen is still unknown.

The CD4+ fraction was divided into a CD45RA+ naive subset and a CD45RA-negative memory subset. Here immunoSEQ multiplex PCR was the method, and the copy in TCRdb shows in-frame clones only, minus some. The sample shows over a million clones, roughly 96% of them seen only once. The CDR3 has 16 amino acids. The J segment lost 6 bases and the V segment lost 6 bases, leaving 12 bases of the junction unmatched. Germline loops: CDR1 SGHNT, CDR2 YYREEE (reference sequence). This TCR was sampled from a young man in good health. Sequences were obtained from naive CD4+ T cells sorted from blood. Subset meaning: CD45RA+ positively selected. The chain recombines TRBV5-4 with TRBJ2-2; 9 bases fit TRBD1. This CDR3 is CASIRKGQGFAGELFF. The CDR3 DNA follows: TGTGCCAGCATTAGAAAGGGACAGGGTTTTGCCGGGGAGCTGTTTTTT.